This TCR beta chain was identified in a study of CXCR3-negative and CXCR3-positive naive CD8 T cells. For the study at large: The libraries yielded about 150 million TRB reads, about 1.5 +/- 0.3 million each. Study results and caveats: After cryopreservation, CXCR3 expression dropped partially; most assays used fresh PBMCs. The study found that naive CXCR3-negative and CXCR3-positive cells shared TRBV-TRBJ usage, while memory cells differed. For CXCR3-positive naive cells, TRB CDR3s were more hydrophobic than those of CXCR3-negative naive cells.

In preparing the TRB cDNA libraries, 5' RACE with UMI labels was used. TCRdb processed the 5' RACE reads again and assigns one entry to each CDR3 protein, with no DNA. The listing contains 130,000 or so distinct CDR3 sequences. Identification of naive CD8+ T cells rested on CD45RO-CCR7+CD27+CD95- status. Turning to this clonotype: What it binds is unknown.

This CDR3 region has 17 residues. The germline CDR1 and CDR2 sequences are MGHRA and YSYEKL. The origin of this receptor is a human donor in good health. Some clones in this sample may be carry-over from other donors' samples. Material: naive CXCR3+ CD8+ T cells from blood. Subset denoted: CD45RO-CCR7+CD27+CD95- naive CD8+ T cells expressing CXCR3 (TNR3+). V is TRBV4-1 and J is TRBJ2-5. CDR3 loop: CASSPRQAGYGWETQYF.